This TCR beta chain was recovered during a study of T cell repertoires in cytomegalovirus infection. This clonotype showed up just a few times. Its antigen is not known. TCRdb ran MiXCR on the reads and lists one entry per CDR3 protein. The sample gives 650,000 to 900,000 distinct CDR3 sequences, about 33% of which show up once; roughly 12% is in the top ten. Deletions cut 1 base from V and 9 bases from J, with 10 bases between. From germline, CDR1 is SGHTA and CDR2 FQGNSA. The CDR3 has 13 amino acids. This rearrangement joins TRBV7-2 to TRBJ2-1; maybe TRBD2 (6 bases). The sequence derives from a human donor in good health (CMV status not recorded). Some clones in this sample may be carry-over from other donors' samples. Sequenced material: cultured CD8+ T cells from PBMCs, taken from culture after CMV antigen stimulation. The CDR3 coding sequence is TGTGCCAGCAGCTTAGAAGGAGGGGTTGAGCAGTTCTTC. It specifies CASSLEGGVEQFF.